Below, 2 T cell receptor beta chains from the same sample are listed, as sequenced in a study of cytomegalovirus exposure and HLA in healthy donors. PCR employed 60 Vbeta and 13 Jbeta primers. Generated by immunoSEQ multiplex PCR, the TCRdb table keeps only in-frame clones and is missing some. This table has about 120,000 clones, over 75% appearing once. Material: PBMCs. These receptor sequences come from a man aged 40-49 years in good health and CMV-seronegative.

The chain joins TRBV6-6 to TRBJ2-7; 8 bases line up with TRBD1. Unmatched junction bases numbered 3, after V lost 6 bases and J lost 2 bases. Germline V gene data show CDR1 as MNHNY and CDR2 as SVGAGI (reference sequence). The CDR3 covers 13 residues. CDR3 region: CASRGQEPYEQYF. CDR3 coding DNA: TGTGCCAGCAGGGGACAGGAACCCTACGAGCAGTACTTC.

The rearrangement uses TRBV5-1 and TRBJ2-2, with D perhaps TRBD2 (5 bases). Germline CDR1 and CDR2: SGHRS and YFSETQ. The CDR3 runs 15 residues. The V end lost 3 bases, the J end lost 4 bases, and 13 bases lay between the germline ends. The CDR3 DNA sequence: TGCGCCAGCAGCTCGGCCGGGGTGAGCACCGGGGAGCTGTTTTTT. Translation: CASSSAGVSTGELFF.